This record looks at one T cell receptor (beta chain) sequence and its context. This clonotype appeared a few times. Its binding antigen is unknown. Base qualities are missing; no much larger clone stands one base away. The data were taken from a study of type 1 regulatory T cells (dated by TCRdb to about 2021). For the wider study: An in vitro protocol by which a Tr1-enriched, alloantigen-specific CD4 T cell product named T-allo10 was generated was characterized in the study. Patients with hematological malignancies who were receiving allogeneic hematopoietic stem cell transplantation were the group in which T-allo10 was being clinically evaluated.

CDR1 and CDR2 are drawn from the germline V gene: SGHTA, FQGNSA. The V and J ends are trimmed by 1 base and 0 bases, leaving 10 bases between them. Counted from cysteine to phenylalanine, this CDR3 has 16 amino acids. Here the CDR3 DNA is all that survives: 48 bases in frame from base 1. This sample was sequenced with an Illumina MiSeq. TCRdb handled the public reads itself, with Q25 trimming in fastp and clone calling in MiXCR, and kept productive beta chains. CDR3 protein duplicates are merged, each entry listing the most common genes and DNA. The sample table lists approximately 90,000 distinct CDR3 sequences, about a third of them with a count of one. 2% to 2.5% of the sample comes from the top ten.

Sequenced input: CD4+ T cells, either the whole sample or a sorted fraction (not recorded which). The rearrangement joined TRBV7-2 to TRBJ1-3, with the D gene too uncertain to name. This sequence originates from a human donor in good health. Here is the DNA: TGTGCCAGCAGCTTAGTGGGCGGGAGCTCTGGAAACACCATATATTTT. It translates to CASSLVGGSSGNTIYF.